This T cell receptor beta chain is drawn from a study of T cell repertoires in cytomegalovirus infection. Overall study context: Public TCR beta signatures were indicative of both CMV infection and a matching HLA type.

This clonotype was detected ten times or more. What it binds is not known. Via MiXCR, TCRdb re-called the reads, giving one row per CDR3 protein. The sample yields about 100,000 distinct CDR3 sequences, more than 20% seen once. Study outcomes and limitations: The ex vivo response showed dominance by HLA-C-restricted CMV-specific TCR beta clonotypes. The study identified carriers of CMV plus the relevant HLA from cumulative public TCR beta family frequency.

V was clipped by 4 bases and J by 10 bases, with 7 bases between them. Germline CDR1 and CDR2: MDHEN and SYDVKM. The CDR3 has 11 residues. The source is a human donor in good health (CMV status not recorded). Some clones in this sample may be carry-over from other donors' samples. The gene calls are TRBV28 and TRBJ2-2; tentative D call: TRBD2 (6 bases). Specimen: CD8+ T cells from PBMCs. CDR3 DNA: TGTGCCAGCAGTTCGGGGGAGGAGCTGTTTTTT. It yields the protein CASSSGEELFF.